The next 3 T cell receptor beta chains were all read from a single sample in a study of cytomegalovirus exposure and HLA in healthy donors. The PCR was carried out with 60 Vbeta primers and 13 Jbeta primers. Libraries were prepared by immunoSEQ multiplex PCR; TCRdb keeps only in-frame clonotypes and omits some of them. The sample lists approximately 150,000 clones, 78% seen once, with 6.2% in the top ten. Sequencing was done on a sample of PBMCs. The origin of the receptors is a woman in her thirties or forties in good health and CMV-seropositive.

This clone was picked up a small number of times. The V call is TRBV23-1, the J call TRBJ1-2; D possibly corresponds to TRBD1 (6 bases). TRBV23-1 is sorted into the ORF group, with uncertain function. The CDR3 consists of 17 residues. Trimming pared 0 bases from V and 4 bases from J, leaving 18 bases between. CDR3 DNA sequence: TGCGCCAGCAGTCAATCCGAATGCCTAGGACAGCCCTATGGCTACACCTTC. This sequence encodes CASSQSECLGQPYGYTF.

In this sample, this clone turned up a few times. V is TRBV6-5 and J is TRBJ2-7, with a tentative D call TRBD2 (7 bases). In germline, CDR1 is MNHEY, CDR2 SVGAGI. Trimming removed 7 bases from V and 0 bases from J, with 13 bases in between. This CDR3 region has 14 residues. The CDR3 sequence: CASKLGGASYEQYF. CDR3 bases: TGTGCCAGCAAGCTGGGGGGGGCCTCCTACGAGCAGTACTTC.

The CDR3 bases are TGTGCCAGTAGTAACTCCCCCACCGGGGAGCTGTTTTTT. Translated, it gives CASSNSPTGELFF. The V gene is TRBV19, the J gene TRBJ2-2; D not resolved. This CDR3 spans 13 amino acids. V dropped 4 bases and J dropped 4 bases, with 7 bases sitting between them. Per the germline V gene, CDR1 is LNHDA and CDR2 is SQIVND (reference sequence).